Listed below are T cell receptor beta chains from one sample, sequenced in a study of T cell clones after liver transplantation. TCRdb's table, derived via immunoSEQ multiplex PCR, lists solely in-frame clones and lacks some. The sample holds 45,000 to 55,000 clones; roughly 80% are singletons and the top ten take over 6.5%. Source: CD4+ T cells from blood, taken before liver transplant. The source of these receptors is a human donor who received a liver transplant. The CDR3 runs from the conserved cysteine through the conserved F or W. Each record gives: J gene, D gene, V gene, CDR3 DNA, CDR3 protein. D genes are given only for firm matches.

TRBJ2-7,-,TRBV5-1,TGCGCCAGCAGCATGTCCGGGAGTTACGAGCAGTACTTC,CASSMSGSYEQYF
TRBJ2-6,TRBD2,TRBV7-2,TGTGCCAGCAGCTTCAGCGGGGGGGCCTCTGGGGCCAACGTCCTGACTTTC,CASSFSGGASGANVLTF
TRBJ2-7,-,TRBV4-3,TGCGCCAGCAGCCAAGAGGATGGGGGGCAGTACTTC,CASSQEDGGQYF
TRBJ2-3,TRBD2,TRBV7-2,TGTGCCAGCAGCTTAGGGGGCGGACTAGCGGGGGTAGATACGCAGTATTTT,CASSLGGGLAGVDTQYF
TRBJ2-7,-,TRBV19,TGTGCCAGTAGTGCACAGGGTCCCCCCTACGAGCAGTACTTC,CASSAQGPPYEQYF
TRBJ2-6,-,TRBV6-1,TGTGCCAGCAGTGGACTTCAGGGATCTGGGGCCAACGTCCTGACTTTC,CASSGLQGSGANVLTF
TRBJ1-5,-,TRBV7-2,TGTGCCAGCAGCTCTCAGGGAGACCAGCCCCAGCATTTT,CASSSQGDQPQHF
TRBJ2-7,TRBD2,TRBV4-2,TGTGCCAGCAGCCAAGCAGCGGGGGGTTTCTCCTACGAGCAGTACTTC,CASSQAAGGFSYEQYF
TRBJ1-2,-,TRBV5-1,TGCGCCAGCAGCCAAGGGGTTGGCTACACCTTC,CASSQGVGYTF
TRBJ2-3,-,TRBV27,TGTGCCAGCAGCCAGGACGAATCCACAGATACGCAGTATTTT,CASSQDESTDTQYF